The rows below give T cell receptor beta chains drawn from one sample of a study of blood T cell repertoires in COVID-19. Sequencing was performed with immunoSEQ multiplex PCR; in TCRdb, only in-frame clones are kept and a portion is missing. The data hold 200,000 to 250,000 clones, with around 82% observed a single time. The material sequenced was peripheral blood. The receptors originated from a human donor in a cohort sampled during active COVID-19. Both conserved end residues are part of each CDR3. The D gene is left open where the match is weak. The size of a clone is reported for some rows only, either as once, few or many, or as a class for expanded clones.

D	size	length	V	J	DNA	CDR3
-	-	15	TRBV2	TRBJ2-2	TGTGCCAGCAGCCTAACGACAGGTAGCCCCGGGGAGCTGTTTTTT	CASSLTTGSPGELFF
-	few	17	TRBV3-1/TRBV3-2	TRBJ1-2	TGTGCCAGCAGCCCCAAAGGCGGGGCCCAGAGGATTAATGGCTACACCTTC	CASSPKGGAQRINGYTF
TRBD2	-	16	TRBV11-1	TRBJ2-5	TGTGCCAGCAGCCCCAGTAGCGGGGGATTCCAAGAGACCCAGTACTTC	CASSPSSGGFQETQYF
-	-	17	TRBV3-1/TRBV3-2	TRBJ2-5	TGTGCCAGCAGCCAAGGCCTGGGGAGGAGTGGGCAAGAGACCCAGTACTTC	CASSQGLGRSGQETQYF
-	-	16	TRBV5-4	TRBJ1-4	TGTGCCAGCAGCAAGACCCCGGAGGCAACTAATGAAAAACTGTTTTTT	CASSKTPEATNEKLFF
-	few	11	TRBV29-1	TRBJ2-1	TGCAGCGTCATACTCCTCAATGAGCAGTTCTTC	CSVILLNEQFF
TRBD1	-	16	TRBV6-2/TRBV6-3	TRBJ2-3	TGTGCCAGCAGTGGAGACGACAGGGTTAGCACAGATACGCAGTATTTT	CASSGDDRVSTDTQYF
TRBD2	-	16	TRBV7-2	TRBJ2-7	TGTGCCAGCAGCTTAGGGGCTAGCGGGGCAGGTTACGAGCAGTACTTC	CASSLGASGAGYEQYF
TRBD2	-	16	TRBV6-6	TRBJ2-3	TGTGCCAGCAGTTACTCGACTAGCGGGGAGACAGATACGCAGTATTTT	CASSYSTSGETDTQYF
-	-	14	TRBV5-6	TRBJ1-2	TGTGCCAGCAGCTTGGAGACATTTAACTATGGCTACACCTTC	CASSLETFNYGYTF
-	-	14	TRBV10-3	TRBJ2-7	TGTGCCATCAGTGAGTTGGGGGGTGGGTACGAGCAGTACTTC	CAISELGGGYEQYF
-	-	18	TRBV28	TRBJ1-6	TGTGCCAGCAGTTCTCCGGGACAACAAGGCTCCTATAATTCACCCCTCCACTTT	CASSSPGQQGSYNSPLHF
TRBD1	few	15	TRBV4-3	TRBJ1-4	TGCGCCAGCAGCCACCCGGGACAGGGTAATGAAAAACTGTTTTTT	CASSHPGQGNEKLFF
-	-	13	TRBV6-5	TRBJ1-1	TGTGCCGCCTCTGGGGGGGGAGGGACTGAAGCTTTCTTT	CAASGGGGTEAFF
-	-	13	TRBV19	TRBJ2-5	TGTGCCAGTAGTACCTCTTCCCAAGAGACCCAGTACTTC	CASSTSSQETQYF
TRBD1	-	14	TRBV19	TRBJ2-2	TGTGCCAGTAAAGGGACAGGCAGAACCGGGGAGCTGTTTTTT	CASKGTGRTGELFF
-	-	15	TRBV4-1	TRBJ1-5	TGCGCCAGCAGCCAACAGGCCAGGGAAAATCAGCCCCAGCATTTT	CASSQQARENQPQHF
-	-	15	TRBV9	TRBJ2-7	TGTGCCAGCAGCGTACAGGGCCACCAATCCTACGAGCAGTACTTC	CASSVQGHQSYEQYF
TRBD1	-	16	TRBV6-6	TRBJ2-1	TGTGCCAGCAGTGCCCTGGGGACAGGGAATCACAATGAGCAGTTCTTC	CASSALGTGNHNEQFF
TRBD1	-	14	TRBV19	TRBJ2-7	TGTGCCAGTAGGCTGACAGGGAGAGGCTACGAGCAGTACTTC	CASRLTGRGYEQYF
-	-	15	TRBV15	TRBJ1-4	TGTGCCACCAGCAGTTTAAGGGGGTTTGGTGAAAAACTGTTTTTT	CATSSLRGFGEKLFF
TRBD2	-	16	TRBV7-2	TRBJ2-1	TGTGCCAGCAGCCCTCTCTCTAGCGGGCCCGAAAAAGAGCAGTTCTTC	CASSPLSSGPEKEQFF
TRBD2	-	18	TRBV7-9	TRBJ2-2	TGTGCCAGCAGCCCCACTAGCGGGAGGGCGCGCGGCACCGGGGAGCTGTTTTTT	CASSPTSGRARGTGELFF
TRBD1	-	14	TRBV10-3	TRBJ2-7	TGTGCCACTTTCGACAGGGTCGGGTCCTACGAGCAGTACTTC	CATFDRVGSYEQYF
TRBD2	-	14	TRBV5-1	TRBJ2-1	TGCGCCAGCACCGGGACTAGCGGGACGAATGAGCAGTTCTTC	CASTGTSGTNEQFF
TRBD1	-	17	TRBV4-3	TRBJ1-1	TGCGCCAGCAGCCAAGATCGGGGCAGGGGGCTGGGCACTGAAGCTTTCTTT	CASSQDRGRGLGTEAFF
TRBD2	-	17	TRBV3-1/TRBV3-2	TRBJ2-1	TGTGCCAGCAGCCAAGATCAAAGGGAGGGCTTCTACAATGAGCAGTTCTTC	CASSQDQREGFYNEQFF
-	-	15	TRBV15	TRBJ1-5	TGTGCCACCAGCAGAGTGAGGCAGGGCTCTGAGCCCCAGCATTTT	CATSRVRQGSEPQHF
-	-	14	TRBV4-1	TRBJ2-5	TGCGCCAGCAGCCAAGAGGGCTACCAAGAGACCCAGTACTTC	CASSQEGYQETQYF
-	-	15	TRBV2	TRBJ2-7	TGTGCCAGCAGTGGGGGGTCAGGGGAACTCCACGAGCAGTACTTC	CASSGGSGELHEQYF
-	-	14	TRBV28	TRBJ2-6	TGTGCCAGCAGTCCCGTTGGCGGGGCCAACGTCCTGACTTTC	CASSPVGGANVLTF
TRBD1	once	16	TRBV4-2	TRBJ2-5	TGTGCCAGCAGCCAAGCCTTACAGGGGTGGCAAGAGACCCAGTACTTC	CASSQALQGWQETQYF
TRBD2	few	14	TRBV9	TRBJ2-7	TGTGCCAGCAGCGTACTAGCGGAGCCCTACGAGCAGTACTTC	CASSVLAEPYEQYF
-	-	13	TRBV6-5	TRBJ1-2	TGTGCCAGCAGTTGGGGACAAGGGTATGGCTACACCTTC	CASSWGQGYGYTF
TRBD2	many	15	TRBV29-1	TRBJ2-1	TGCAGCGCCGGGACTAGCGGGAGCTCCTACAATGAGCAGTTCTTC	CSAGTSGSSYNEQFF
TRBD2	-	14	TRBV6-5	TRBJ2-4	TGTGCCAGCAGCCCGAATATTGGGCGGGGGGTTCAGTACTTC	CASSPNIGRGVQYF
-	-	16	TRBV18	TRBJ1-6	TGTGCCAGCTCAACCACCGGGGGGGGTACTAATTCACCCCTCCACTTT	CASSTTGGGTNSPLHF